This entry lists 8 T cell receptor beta chains sequenced from one sample in a study of shared clonotypes between healthy human individuals. Only in-frame clones appear in the TCRdb table, and some are missing; sequencing was by immunoSEQ multiplex PCR. The table has about 870,000 clones, 90% to 95% seen once. Naive CD8 cells lacked CD45RO, underwent positive selection for CCR7 and left out terminally differentiated effector memory CD45RA+ cells. The sample consisted of naive CD8+ T cells sorted from blood. All receptors come from a young man in good health.

This chain joins TRBV5-6 and TRBJ2-7, with TRBD1 matching over 8 bases. Trimming took 0 bases from V and 4 from J; bases not matched to a gene: 3. CDR3 length equals 14 residues. From germline, CDR1 is SGHDT and CDR2 YYEEEE. This CDR3 reads CASSLGTGRYEQYF. Here the CDR3 DNA reads TGTGCCAGCAGCTTGGGGACAGGGAGGTACGAGCAGTACTTC.

The chain couples TRBV11-2 to TRBJ2-3, with D perhaps TRBD2 (6 bases). The CDR3 has 18 residues. Germline V gene data show CDR1 as SGHAT and CDR2 as FQNNGV. Deletions cut 1 base from V and 0 bases from J, with 17 bases between. As DNA, the CDR3 is TGTGCCAGCAGCTTAGGGCTCGGGAGTCCCTTTAGCACAGATACGCAGTATTTT. Protein product: CASSLGLGSPFSTDTQYF.

This clone was recorded once. The rearrangement links TRBV5-1 to TRBJ2-6, with 7 positions matching TRBD1. The V segment lost 2 bases and the J segment 0 bases; nucleotides outside the gene matches: 11. CDR1 is SGHRS and CDR2 is YFSETQ in the germline V gene. This CDR3 has 19 amino acids. CDR3 amino acids: CASSLAPGTDNSGANVLTF. CDR3 nucleotides: TGCGCCAGCAGCTTAGCTCCCGGGACAGATAACTCTGGGGCCAACGTCCTGACTTTC. The full variable domain, rest sourced from reference TRBV5-1 and TRBJ2-6, is KAGVTQTPRYLIKTRGQQVTLSCSPISGHRSVSWYQQTPGQGLQFLFEYFSETQRNKGNFPGRFSGRQFSNSRSEMNVSTLELGDSALYLCASSLAPGTDNSGANVLTFGAGSRLTVL.

The chain couples TRBV27 to TRBJ2-1; perhaps TRBD1 as D (6 bases). CDR1 is MNHEY and CDR2 is SMNVEV in the germline V gene (reference sequence). The CDR3 loop spans 16 amino acids. With 5 bases removed from V and 1 base from J, the gap between germline ends came to 15 bases. The CDR3 loop reads CASSLAGTPSYNEQFF. For the CDR3, the DNA is TGTGCCAGCAGTCTAGCCGGGACACCTTCCTACAATGAGCAGTTCTTC.

The rearrangement links TRBV29-1 to TRBJ2-7, with a weak D call TRBD1 (5 bases). Trimming shortened V by 1 base and J by 1 base, and 26 bases separated the two germline ends. Germline V gives CDR1 SQVTM, CDR2 ANQGSEA. The CDR3 is 19 amino acids. In DNA form, the CDR3 reads TGCAGCGTTGAAGTGGCCCTAGGCAGGGTTAACCCGGCTTCCTACGAGCAGTACTTC. It translates to CSVEVALGRVNPASYEQYF.

The rearrangement links TRBV5-1 to TRBJ2-3, with D perhaps TRBD1 (5 bases). Germline CDR1 SGHRS, CDR2 YFSETQ. The CDR3 is 15 residues long. The V and J ends lost 3 bases and 0 bases respectively, with 11 bases between them. CDR3 sequence reads: CASSWEGASTDTQYF. DNA for the CDR3: TGCGCCAGCAGCTGGGAAGGGGCTAGCACAGATACGCAGTATTTT.

This chain joins TRBV7-9 and TRBJ2-2, with D unclear. This CDR3 comprises 14 residues. Germline CDR1 SEHNR, CDR2 FQNEAQ (reference sequence). The ends were cut back, 0 bases at V and 6 bases at J, with 8 bases in the middle. CDR3 in DNA: TGTGCCAGCAGCTTAGCGCTCGAGGCCGGGGAGCTGTTTTTT. Amino acid sequence: CASSLALEAGELFF. The complete variable domain, with remaining parts taken from reference TRBV7-9 and TRBJ2-2, reads DTGVSQNPRHKITKRGQNVTFRCDPISEHNRLYWYRQTLGQGPEFLTYFQNEAQLEKSRLLSDRFSAERPKGSFSTLEIQRTEQGDSAMYLCASSLALEAGELFFGEGSRLTVL.

The rearrangement links TRBV19 to TRBJ2-1; no definite D call. Germline lookup yields CDR1 LNHDA and CDR2 SQIVND (reference sequence). The CDR3 totals 15 residues. V was pared by 1 base and J by 2 bases, with 9 bases between. CDR3 nucleotides: TGTGCCAGTAGTATAGGGGCAGGCACCTACAATGAGCAGTTCTTC. Its translation is CASSIGAGTYNEQFF.